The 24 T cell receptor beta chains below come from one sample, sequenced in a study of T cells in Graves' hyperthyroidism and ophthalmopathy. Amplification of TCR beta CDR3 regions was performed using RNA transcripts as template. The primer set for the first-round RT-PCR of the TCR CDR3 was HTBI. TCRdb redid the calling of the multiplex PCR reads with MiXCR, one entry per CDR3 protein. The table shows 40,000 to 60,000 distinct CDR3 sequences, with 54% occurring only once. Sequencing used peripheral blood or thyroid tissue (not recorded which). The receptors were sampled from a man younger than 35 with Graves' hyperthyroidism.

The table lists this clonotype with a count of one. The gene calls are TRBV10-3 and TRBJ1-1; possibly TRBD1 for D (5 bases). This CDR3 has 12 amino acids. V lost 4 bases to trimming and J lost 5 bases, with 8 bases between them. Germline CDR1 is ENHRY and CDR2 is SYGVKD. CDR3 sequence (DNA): TGTGCCATCAGTGCCGGGGGGACTGAAGCTTTCTTT. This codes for CAISAGGTEAFF.

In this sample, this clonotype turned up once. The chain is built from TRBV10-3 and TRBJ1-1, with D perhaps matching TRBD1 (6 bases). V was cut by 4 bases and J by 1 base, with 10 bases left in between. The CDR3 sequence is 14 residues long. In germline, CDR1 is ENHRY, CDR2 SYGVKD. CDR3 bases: TGTGCCATCAGTGCCCCGGGGGCGAACACTGAAGCTTTCTTT. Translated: CAISAPGANTEAFF.

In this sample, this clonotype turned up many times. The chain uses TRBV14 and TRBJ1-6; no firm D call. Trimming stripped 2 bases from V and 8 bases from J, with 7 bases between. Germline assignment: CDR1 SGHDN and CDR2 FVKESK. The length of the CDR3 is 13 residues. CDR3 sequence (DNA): TGTGCCAGCAGCCAAACTAGTCATTCACCCCTCCACTTT. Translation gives CASSQTSHSPLHF.

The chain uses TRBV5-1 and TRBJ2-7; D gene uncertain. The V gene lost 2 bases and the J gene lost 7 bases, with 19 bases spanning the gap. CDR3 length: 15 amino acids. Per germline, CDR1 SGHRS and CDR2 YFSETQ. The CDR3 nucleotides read TGCGCCAGCAGCTTCCTGCCATCAAGGGCGAATGAGCAGTACTTC. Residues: CASSFLPSRANEQYF.

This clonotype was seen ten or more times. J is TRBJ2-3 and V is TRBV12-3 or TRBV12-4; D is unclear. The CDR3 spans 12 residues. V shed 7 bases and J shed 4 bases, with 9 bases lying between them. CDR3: CASTPTPDTQYF. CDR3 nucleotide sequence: TGTGCCAGCACCCCGACTCCAGATACGCAGTATTTT.

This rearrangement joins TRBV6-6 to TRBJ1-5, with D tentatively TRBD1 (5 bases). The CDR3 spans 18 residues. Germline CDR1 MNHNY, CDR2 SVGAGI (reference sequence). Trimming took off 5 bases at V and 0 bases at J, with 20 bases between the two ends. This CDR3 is CASSTSSGGRYSNQPQHF. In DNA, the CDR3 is TGTGCCAGCAGTACCTCCTCGGGGGGACGGTATAGCAATCAGCCCCAGCATTTT.

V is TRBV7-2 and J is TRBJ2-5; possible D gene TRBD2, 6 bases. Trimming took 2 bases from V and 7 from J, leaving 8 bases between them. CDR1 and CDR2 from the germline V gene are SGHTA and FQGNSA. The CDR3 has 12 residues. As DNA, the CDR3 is TGTGCCAGCAGCTTACGGGGAGGGACCCAGTACTTC. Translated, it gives CASSLRGGTQYF. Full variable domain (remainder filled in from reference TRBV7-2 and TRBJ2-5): GAGVSQSPSNKVTEKGKDVELRCDPISGHTALYWYRQSLGQGLEFLIYFQGNSAPDKSGLPSDRFSAERTGGSVSTLTIQRTQQEDSAVYLCASSLRGGTQYFGPGTRLLVL.

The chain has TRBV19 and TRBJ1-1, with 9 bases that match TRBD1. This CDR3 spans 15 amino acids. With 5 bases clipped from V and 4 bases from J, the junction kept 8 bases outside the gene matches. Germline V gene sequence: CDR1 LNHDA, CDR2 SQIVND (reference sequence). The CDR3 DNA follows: TGTGCCAGTAGTCCTCGGGGGGACAGGGCCACTGAAGCTTTCTTT. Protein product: CASSPRGDRATEAFF.

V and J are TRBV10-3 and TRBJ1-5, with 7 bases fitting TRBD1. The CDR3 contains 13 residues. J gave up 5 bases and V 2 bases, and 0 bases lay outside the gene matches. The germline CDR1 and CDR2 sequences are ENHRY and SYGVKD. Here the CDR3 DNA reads TGTGCCATCAGTGAGGACAGGGATCAGCCCCAGCATTTT. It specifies CAISEDRDQPQHF.

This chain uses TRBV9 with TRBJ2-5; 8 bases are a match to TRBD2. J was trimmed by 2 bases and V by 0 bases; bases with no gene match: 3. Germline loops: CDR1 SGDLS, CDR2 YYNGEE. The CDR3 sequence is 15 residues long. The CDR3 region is CASSVGASGQETQYF. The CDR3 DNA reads TGTGCCAGCAGCGTAGGGGCTAGCGGGCAAGAGACCCAGTACTTC.

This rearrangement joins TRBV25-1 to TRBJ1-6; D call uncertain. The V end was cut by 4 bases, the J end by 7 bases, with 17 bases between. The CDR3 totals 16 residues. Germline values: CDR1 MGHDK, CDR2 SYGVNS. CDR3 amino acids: CASSARSGHLNSPLHF. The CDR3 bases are TGTGCCAGCAGTGCTAGATCGGGCCACCTAAATTCACCCCTCCACTTT.

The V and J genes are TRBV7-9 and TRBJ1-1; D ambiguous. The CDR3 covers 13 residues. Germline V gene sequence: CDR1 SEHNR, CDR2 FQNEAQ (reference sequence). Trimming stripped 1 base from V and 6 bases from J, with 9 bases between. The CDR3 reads CASSLEGGAEAFF. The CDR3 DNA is TGTGCCAGCAGCTTAGAGGGAGGCGCTGAAGCTTTCTTT.

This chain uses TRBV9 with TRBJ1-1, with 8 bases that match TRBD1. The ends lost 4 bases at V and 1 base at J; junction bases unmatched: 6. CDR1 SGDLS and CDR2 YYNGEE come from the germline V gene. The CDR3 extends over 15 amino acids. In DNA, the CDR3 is TGTGCCAGCAGCCTCCAAGGACAGGGGAACACTGAAGCTTTCTTT. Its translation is CASSLQGQGNTEAFF. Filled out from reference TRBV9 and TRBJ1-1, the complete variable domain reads DSGVTQTPKHLITATGQRVTLRCSPRSGDLSVYWYQQSLDQGLQFLIQYYNGEERAKGNILERFSAQQFPDLHSELNLSSLELGDSALYFCASSLQGQGNTEAFFGQGTRLTVV.

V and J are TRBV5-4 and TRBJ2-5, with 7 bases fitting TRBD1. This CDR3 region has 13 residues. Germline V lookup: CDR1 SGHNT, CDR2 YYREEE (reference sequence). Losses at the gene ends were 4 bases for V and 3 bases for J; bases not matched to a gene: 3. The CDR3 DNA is TGTGCCAGCAGCGGGGACAGTGAAGAGACCCAGTACTTC. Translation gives CASSGDSEETQYF.

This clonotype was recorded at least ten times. In DNA, the CDR3 is TGTGCCAGCACCCTCGACAGGGAGGAAAAACTGTTTTTT. Translating gives CASTLDREEKLFF. The chain employs TRBV2 and TRBJ1-4; 7 positions match TRBD1. In germline, CDR1 is SNHLY, CDR2 FYNNEI. This CDR3 is 13 amino acids long. V dropped 7 bases and J dropped 8; count of bases not matched to a gene: 7.

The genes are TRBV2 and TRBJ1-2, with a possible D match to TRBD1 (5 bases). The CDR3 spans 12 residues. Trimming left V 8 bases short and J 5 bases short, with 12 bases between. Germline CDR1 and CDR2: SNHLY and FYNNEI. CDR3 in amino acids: CASRGAGYGYTF. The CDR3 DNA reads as TGTGCCAGCCGGGGTGCAGGGTATGGCTACACCTTC. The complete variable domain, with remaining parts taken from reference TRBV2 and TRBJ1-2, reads EPEVTQTPSHQVTQMGQEVILRCVPISNHLYFYWYRQILGQKVEFLVSFYNNEISEKSEIFDDQFSVERPDGSNFTLKIRSTKLEDSAMYFCASRGAGYGYTFGSGTRLTVV.

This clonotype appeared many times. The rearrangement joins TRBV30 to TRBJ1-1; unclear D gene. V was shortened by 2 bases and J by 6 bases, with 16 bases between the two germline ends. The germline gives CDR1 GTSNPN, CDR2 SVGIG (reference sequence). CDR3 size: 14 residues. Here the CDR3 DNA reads TGTGCCTGGAGTACGAAGGGAGCGTCGTCTGAAGCTTTCTTT. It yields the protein CAWSTKGASSEAFF.

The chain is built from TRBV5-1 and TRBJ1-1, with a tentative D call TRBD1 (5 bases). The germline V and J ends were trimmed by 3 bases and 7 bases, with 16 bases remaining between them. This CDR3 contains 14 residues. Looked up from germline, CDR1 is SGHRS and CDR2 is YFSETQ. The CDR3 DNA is TGCGCCAGCAGCTGGGGCCGGGGAGTTAGTGAAGCTTTCTTT. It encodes CASSWGRGVSEAFF.

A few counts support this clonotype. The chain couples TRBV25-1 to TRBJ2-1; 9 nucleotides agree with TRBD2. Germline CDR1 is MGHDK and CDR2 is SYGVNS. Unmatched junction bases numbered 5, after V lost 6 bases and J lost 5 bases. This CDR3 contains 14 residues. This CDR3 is CASRWTSANNEQFF. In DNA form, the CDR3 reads TGTGCCAGCAGATGGACTAGCGCAAACAATGAGCAGTTCTTC.

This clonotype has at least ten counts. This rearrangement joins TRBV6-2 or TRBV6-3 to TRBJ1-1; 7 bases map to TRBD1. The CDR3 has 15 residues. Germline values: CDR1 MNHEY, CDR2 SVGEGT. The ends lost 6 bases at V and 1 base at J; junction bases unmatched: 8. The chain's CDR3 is CASSQEGARNTEAFF. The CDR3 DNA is TGTGCCAGCAGCCAAGAGGGGGCGCGGAACACTGAAGCTTTCTTT.

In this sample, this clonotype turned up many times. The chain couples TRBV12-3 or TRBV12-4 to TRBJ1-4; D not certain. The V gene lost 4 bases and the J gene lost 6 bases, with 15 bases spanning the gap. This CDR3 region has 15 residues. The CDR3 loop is CASSSRLIGHEKLFF. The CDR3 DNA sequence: TGTGCCAGCAGTTCACGACTAATCGGTCATGAAAAACTGTTTTTT.

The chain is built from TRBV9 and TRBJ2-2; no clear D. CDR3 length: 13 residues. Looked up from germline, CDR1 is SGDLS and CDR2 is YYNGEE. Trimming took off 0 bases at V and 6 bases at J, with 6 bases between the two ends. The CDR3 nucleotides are TGTGCCAGCAGCGTAGTACTGGCCGGGGAGCTGTTTTTT. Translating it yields CASSVVLAGELFF.

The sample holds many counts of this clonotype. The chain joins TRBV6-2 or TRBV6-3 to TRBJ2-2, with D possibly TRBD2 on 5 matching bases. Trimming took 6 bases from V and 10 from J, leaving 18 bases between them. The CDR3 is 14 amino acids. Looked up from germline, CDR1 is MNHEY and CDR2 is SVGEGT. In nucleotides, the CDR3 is TGTGCCAGCAGGACGCCACGGAGGCAGGAGGAGCTGTTTTTT. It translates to CASRTPRRQEELFF.

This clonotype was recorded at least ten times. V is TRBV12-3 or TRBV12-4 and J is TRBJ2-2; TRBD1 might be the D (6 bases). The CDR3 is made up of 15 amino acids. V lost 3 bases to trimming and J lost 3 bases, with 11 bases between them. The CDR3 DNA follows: TGTGCCAGCAGTTTCGAGGACAGAGACACCGGGGAGCTGTTTTTT. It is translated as CASSFEDRDTGELFF.